The source of this TCR beta chain is a study of post-analysis software for immune sequencing data. Background on the study: Relapsing-remitting, secondary progressive and progressive-relapsing multiple sclerosis were all included among the disease courses.

Unique molecular identifiers were carried by the TCR beta cDNA libraries. Each CDR3 protein gets one entry after TCRdb re-called the PCR reads with MiXCR. The sample carries 380,000 or so distinct CDR3 sequences, roughly 30% recorded once. Study-wide results and limits: In patients, TRBV5-6, TRBV5-1 and TRBV20-1 belonged to five or six TRBV segments found more frequently than in controls.

The CDR3 length is 12 residues. V lost 7 bases and J lost 2, with 8 bases in between. Germline assignment: CDR1 SEHNR and CDR2 FQNEAQ (reference sequence). This clonotype was seen only a few times. Antigen: not known. The sample comprised blood. The chain is built from TRBV7-9 and TRBJ2-5; no firm D call. The receptor was derived from a girl between 5 and 17 years old with multiple sclerosis. The CDR3 DNA reads as TGTGCCAGCACCTCGGCGCAAGAGACCCAGTACTTC. It specifies CASTSAQETQYF.